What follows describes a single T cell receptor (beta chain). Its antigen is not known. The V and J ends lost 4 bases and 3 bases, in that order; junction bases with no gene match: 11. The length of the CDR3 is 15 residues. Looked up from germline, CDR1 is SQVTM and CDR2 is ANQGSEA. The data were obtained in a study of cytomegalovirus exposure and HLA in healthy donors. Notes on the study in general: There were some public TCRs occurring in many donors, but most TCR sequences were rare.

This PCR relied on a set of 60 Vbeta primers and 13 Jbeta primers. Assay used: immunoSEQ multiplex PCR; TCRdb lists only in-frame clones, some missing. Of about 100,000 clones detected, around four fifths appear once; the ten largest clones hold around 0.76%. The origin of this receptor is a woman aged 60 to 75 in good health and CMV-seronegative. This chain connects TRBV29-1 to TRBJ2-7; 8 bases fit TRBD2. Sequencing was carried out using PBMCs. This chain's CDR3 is CSVAPAGALGYEQYF. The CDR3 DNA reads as TGCAGCGTTGCCCCAGCGGGAGCTTTAGGCTACGAGCAGTACTTC.